These 13 T cell receptor beta chains originate from one sample sequenced in a study of cytomegalovirus exposure and HLA in healthy donors. PCR employed 60 Vbeta and 13 Jbeta primers. Clones were sequenced by immunoSEQ multiplex PCR, and TCRdb holds only the in-frame ones, with some missing. The sample lists 100,000 to 150,000 clones, 65% to 85% occurring once. The sequenced material came from PBMCs. The receptors shown here come from a woman in her late teens or twenties in good health and CMV-seronegative.

This clone has only a few counts. The gene calls are TRBV6-4 and TRBJ2-3; D is undetermined. CDR1 and CDR2 from the germline V gene are MRHNA and SNTAGT. Trimming removed 6 bases from V and 3 bases from J, with 10 bases in between. The length of the CDR3 is 13 residues. The CDR3, as DNA: TGTGCCAGCAGCGGTTCCCTAACAGATACGCAGTATTTT. Its protein product is CASSGSLTDTQYF.

V is TRBV7-9 and J is TRBJ2-3, with D maybe TRBD1 (6 bases). Germline CDR1 is SEHNR and CDR2 is FQNEAQ (reference sequence). The CDR3 covers 14 residues. V was pared by 5 bases and J by 2 bases, with 11 bases between. The CDR3 here is CASSPRDNTDTQYF. The CDR3, as DNA: TGTGCCAGCAGCCCTCGGGACAACACAGATACGCAGTATTTT.

This chain links TRBV5-8 with TRBJ2-7; the match to TRBD2 covers 10 bases. Per the germline V gene, CDR1 is SGHTS and CDR2 is YDEGEE. Trimming removed 4 bases from V and 5 bases from J; junction bases left unmatched: 6. CDR3 length: 14 amino acids. In nucleotides, the CDR3 is TGTGCCAGCAGCCCAGCGGGAGGGTTAGACGAGCAGTACTTC. It codes for CASSPAGGLDEQYF.

The rearrangement links TRBV5-4 to TRBJ2-2; D gene unclear. V lost 3 bases and J lost 2, with 5 bases in between. Germline V gives CDR1 SGHNT, CDR2 YYREEE (reference sequence). This CDR3 spans 13 amino acids. The CDR3 protein is CASSSYNTGELFF. In nucleotides, the CDR3 is TGTGCCAGCAGCTCCTACAACACCGGGGAGCTGTTTTTT. Variable domain in full (rest from reference TRBV5-4 and TRBJ2-2): ETGVTQSPTHLIKTRGQQVTLRCSSQSGHNTVSWYQQALGQGPQFIFQYYREEENGRGNFPPRFSGLQFPNYSSELNVNALELDDSALYLCASSSYNTGELFFGEGSRLTVL.

V and J are TRBV29-1 and TRBJ2-7, with a possible D match to TRBD1 (6 bases). V was clipped by 4 bases and J by 6 bases, with 13 bases between them. This CDR3 has 12 amino acids. Germline V lookup: CDR1 SQVTM, CDR2 ANQGSEA. CDR3 protein: CSVVTGSGEQYF. DNA for the CDR3: TGCAGCGTTGTTACAGGGTCGGGCGAGCAGTACTTC.

The gene calls are TRBV6-6 and TRBJ2-6; D possibly corresponds to TRBD1 (6 bases). The CDR3 spans 13 residues. CDR1 MNHNY and CDR2 SVGAGI come from the germline V gene (reference sequence). Trimming removed 5 bases from V and 12 bases from J, with 14 bases in between. Written as DNA, the CDR3 is TGTGCCAGCAGTATAACAGGGCGCGGCGTCCTGACTTTC. As protein: CASSITGRGVLTF.

This clone was seen more than once but under ten times. The genes are TRBV27 and TRBJ2-7; TRBD2 matches at 8 bases. CDR1 is MNHEY and CDR2 is SMNVEV in the germline V gene (reference sequence). The trim removed 6 bases at V and 2 bases at J, leaving 9 bases unmatched. The CDR3 runs 15 residues. CDR3 protein: CASSAKLAGPYEQYF. The CDR3 coding sequence is TGTGCCAGCAGCGCTAAGCTAGCGGGCCCCTACGAGCAGTACTTC.

The chain links TRBV7-9 to TRBJ1-2; the D is unclear. V dropped 4 bases and J dropped 4 bases, with 13 bases sitting between them. CDR1 is SEHNR, CDR2 FQNEAQ, per germline (reference sequence). The CDR3 is 14 residues long. This CDR3 is CASSYPPGGYGYTF. The CDR3 region has the DNA TGTGCCAGCAGCTACCCCCCCGGAGGCTATGGCTACACCTTC.

CDR3 DNA: TGTGCCAGCAGCTTAGAGCAGCTCGCGACGCGGGTCCTTTTCTTT. It specifies CASSLEQLATRVLFF. This chain links TRBV7-6 with TRBJ1-1; D gene unclear. Trimming cost V 1 base and J 13 bases, with 22 bases left between them. The germline V gene encodes CDR1 SGHVS and CDR2 FNYEAQ. The CDR3 is made up of 15 amino acids.

The rearrangement joins TRBV7-9 to TRBJ2-7; 10 bases map to TRBD2. Trimming removed 5 bases from V and 0 bases from J; junction bases left unmatched: 10. The germline V gene has CDR1 SEHNR and CDR2 FQNEAQ (reference sequence). The CDR3 has 17 residues. CDR3 residues: CASSPLPGTSDSYEQYF. The CDR3 coding sequence is TGTGCCAGCAGCCCGTTACCCGGGACTAGCGACTCCTACGAGCAGTACTTC.

This clone appeared a few times. V is TRBV29-1 and J is TRBJ2-2; no clear D gene. This CDR3 is built from 11 residues. Looked up from germline, CDR1 is SQVTM and CDR2 is ANQGSEA. V dropped 5 bases and J dropped 5 bases, with 6 bases sitting between them. The CDR3 DNA reads TGCAGCGTTAGCCGGACCGGGGAGCTGTTTTTT. Protein product: CSVSRTGELFF.

This chain connects TRBV2 to TRBJ2-1; D may be TRBD1 (6 bases). Per germline, CDR1 SNHLY and CDR2 FYNNEI. V lost 8 bases and J 7 bases, leaving 15 bases between the germline ends. The CDR3 has 13 amino acids. DNA of the CDR3: TGTGCCAGCCGGGTCAGCACAGGGAATGAGCAGTTCTTC. Translating it yields CASRVSTGNEQFF.

V and J are TRBV7-9 and TRBJ2-3; 9 bases match TRBD2. V was clipped by 3 bases and J by 4 bases; unmatched bases: 2. This CDR3 is built from 14 residues. Germline CDR1 and CDR2: SEHNR and FQNEAQ (reference sequence). The CDR3 DNA follows: TGTGCCAGCAGCTTGGGGACTAGCCCAGATACGCAGTATTTT. Its translation: CASSLGTSPDTQYF.